There are a few counts of the clone carrying this T cell receptor beta chain. Its antigen remains unidentified. The data are from a study of T cell repertoires in cytomegalovirus infection. Study-wide findings and caveats: The study identified carriers of CMV plus the relevant HLA from cumulative public TCR beta family frequency.

TCRdb re-analysed the reads in MiXCR, keeping a single row per CDR3 protein. The sample lists fewer than 900,000 distinct CDR3 sequences, just under 30% occurring once. This CDR3 is built from 16 residues. Germline CDR1 and CDR2: LNHDA and SQIVND (reference sequence). V lost 2 bases and J 5 bases, leaving 16 bases between the germline ends. This specimen consisted of cultured CD8+ T cells from PBMCs, obtained from culture after CMV antigen stimulation. The TCR was taken from a human donor in good health (CMV status not recorded). Some clones in this sample may be carry-over from other donors' samples. The chain is built from TRBV19 and TRBJ1-5; TRBD1 might be the D (5 bases). The CDR3 sequence is CASSIKVVLGHQPQHF. CDR3 nucleotide sequence: TGTGCCAGTAGTATAAAGGTTGTGTTGGGGCATCAGCCCCAGCATTTT.